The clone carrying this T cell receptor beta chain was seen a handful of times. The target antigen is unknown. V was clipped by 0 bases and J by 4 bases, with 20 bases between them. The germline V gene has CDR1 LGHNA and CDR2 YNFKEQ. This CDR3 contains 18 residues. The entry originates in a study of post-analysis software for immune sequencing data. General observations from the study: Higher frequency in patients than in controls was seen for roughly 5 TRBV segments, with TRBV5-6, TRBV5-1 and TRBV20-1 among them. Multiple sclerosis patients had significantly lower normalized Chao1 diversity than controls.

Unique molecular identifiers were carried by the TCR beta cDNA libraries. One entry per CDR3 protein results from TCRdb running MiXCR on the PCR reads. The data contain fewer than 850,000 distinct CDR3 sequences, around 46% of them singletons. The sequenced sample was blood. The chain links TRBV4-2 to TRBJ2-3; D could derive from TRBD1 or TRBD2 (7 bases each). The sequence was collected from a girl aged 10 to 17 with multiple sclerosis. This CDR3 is CASSQDVGTGAGADTQYF. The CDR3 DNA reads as TGTGCCAGCAGCCAAGACGTGGGTACAGGGGCGGGAGCAGATACGCAGTATTTT.